The 27 T cell receptor beta chains below come from one sample, sequenced in a study of beta chain features in type 1 diabetes. Reverse transcription of all isolated RNA meant that expressed TCRB transcripts were sequenced. The assay was immunoSEQ multiplex PCR, and TCRdb's table has in-frame clones only and misses some. Of about 930,000 clones in the sample, roughly 17% were seen once. Sequencing was carried out using naive CD4+ T cells from blood. These TCRs come from a woman between 18 and 29 years old in good health.

The CDR3 coding sequence is TGTGCCAGCAGCCTCCAGGGACAGGGAGGCTACGAGCAGTACTTC. The encoded protein is CASSLQGQGGYEQYF. This rearrangement joins TRBV27 to TRBJ2-7, with TRBD1 matching over 9 bases. J lost 3 bases, V lost 6 bases, and 9 bases had no gene match. The CDR3 loop spans 15 amino acids. CDR1 and CDR2 (germline): MNHEY, SMNVEV (reference sequence).

This clone has a handful of counts. Other DNA sequences in the sample encode the same CDR3. The rearrangement joins TRBV5-1 to TRBJ2-1, with 11 bases lining up with TRBD2. V lost 4 bases to trimming and J lost 4 bases; unmatched junction nucleotides: 4. This CDR3 is built from 15 residues. The germline V gene has CDR1 SGHRS and CDR2 YFSETQ. The CDR3 reads CASSTGTSGYNEQFF. DNA for the CDR3: TGCGCCAGCAGCACCGGGACTAGCGGATACAATGAGCAGTTCTTC.

The sample holds a few counts of this clone. V gene TRBV7-9 combines with J gene TRBJ1-1; D ambiguous. V was shortened by 5 bases and J by 4 bases, with 17 bases between the two germline ends. Germline CDR1 reads SEHNR; CDR2 reads FQNEAQ (reference sequence). The CDR3 runs to 15 residues. The CDR3 loop reads CASSRASQVFTEAFF. In DNA, the CDR3 is TGTGCCAGCAGCAGAGCATCTCAGGTTTTCACTGAAGCTTTCTTT.

CDR3 nucleotides: TGTGCCAGCAGTTACAGTAGCGGGAGTAGCAACTACGAGCAGTACTTC. As protein: CASSYSSGSSNYEQYF. This rearrangement joins TRBV6-5 to TRBJ2-7, with 9 bases identical to TRBD2. V lost 2 bases and J lost 3; bases outside the gene matches: 8. The CDR3 loop spans 16 amino acids. The germline V gene has CDR1 MNHEY and CDR2 SVGAGI.

V usage is TRBV15 and J usage is TRBJ2-5; 13 nucleotides align to TRBD2. The tail of the sequence fits TRBJ2-7 better, so the J call may be wrong. The CDR3 has 16 residues. Germline CDR1 reads LNHNV; CDR2 reads YYDKDF (reference sequence). CDR3 bases: TGTGCCACCAGCAGCGTACTAGCGGGAGGGCCATACGAGCAGTACTTC. Encoded protein: CATSSVLAGGPYEQYF.

Remarks on this clone: Distinct nucleotide sequences in the sample also encode this CDR3. This rearrangement joins TRBV7-2 to TRBJ2-5, with D tentatively TRBD1 (6 bases). V lost 0 bases and J 2 bases, leaving 7 bases between the germline ends. The CDR3 is 14 amino acids. Germline lookup yields CDR1 SGHTA and CDR2 FQGNSA. The CDR3 nucleotides read TGTGCCAGCAGCTTAGCGGGACAACAAGAGACCCAGTACTTC. Protein: CASSLAGQQETQYF.

The chain couples TRBV20-1 to TRBJ1-4, with D unresolved. The CDR3 runs 11 residues. The germline V gene has CDR1 DFQATT and CDR2 SNEGSKA (reference sequence). V was shortened by 6 bases and J by 5 bases, with 7 bases between the two germline ends. CDR3 in amino acids: CSAPRNEKLFF. The CDR3 DNA reads as TGCAGTGCACCGAGGAATGAAAAACTGTTTTTT.

The chain combines TRBV5-1 with TRBJ2-2; D possibly corresponds to TRBD2 (6 bases). Germline CDR1 reads SGHRS; CDR2 reads YFSETQ. With 3 bases removed from V and 0 bases from J, the gap between germline ends came to 12 bases. This CDR3 has 16 residues. In nucleotides, the CDR3 is TGCGCCAGCAGCTCGGAGGGACTCCCGAACACCGGGGAGCTGTTTTTT. This encodes CASSSEGLPNTGELFF.

This clone was counted only a few times. The chain has TRBV18 and TRBJ2-1; no definite D call. Trimming took 5 bases from V and 5 from J, leaving 4 bases between them. The CDR3 has 11 residues. Germline assignment: CDR1 KGHSH and CDR2 LQKENI. This CDR3 reads CASSANNEQFF. In DNA, the CDR3 is TGTGCCAGCTCAGCGAACAATGAGCAGTTCTTC.

This chain links TRBV28 with TRBJ2-1; TRBD2 agrees at 9 bases. CDR1 is MDHEN and CDR2 is SYDVKM in the germline V gene. The CDR3 loop spans 16 amino acids. Trimming cost V 6 bases and J 4 bases; bases outside gene matches: 10. The CDR3 sequence is CASSSNRLAEYNEQFF. The CDR3 nucleotides are TGTGCCAGCAGCTCGAACCGACTAGCGGAGTACAATGAGCAGTTCTTC.

The rearrangement uses TRBV2 and TRBJ1-5; tentative D call: TRBD1 (5 bases). This CDR3 is built from 14 residues. CDR1 is SNHLY and CDR2 is FYNNEI in the germline V gene. Trimming cost V 9 bases and J 0 bases, with 12 bases left between them. The CDR3 DNA reads as TGTGCCAGTCAGGACAAGTATAGCAATCAGCCCCAGCATTTT. Translated, it gives CASQDKYSNQPQHF.

This clone has only a few counts. The J gene is TRBJ2-1, the V gene TRBV15, with 7 nucleotides matching TRBD1. V lost 1 base and J lost 2; bases outside the gene matches: 5. This CDR3 comprises 16 residues. The germline CDR1 and CDR2 sequences are LNHNV and YYDKDF (reference sequence). The CDR3 loop is CATSRAATGPYNEQFF. CDR3 DNA sequence: TGTGCCACCAGCAGAGCCGCGACAGGGCCCTACAATGAGCAGTTCTTC.

This clone was picked up a small number of times. This sequence joins TRBV27 and TRBJ2-1; possibly TRBD1 or TRBD2 for D (6 bases each). Trimming removed 0 bases from V and 9 bases from J, with 9 bases in between. Germline-derived CDR1 and CDR2 are MNHEY and SMNVEV (reference sequence). There are 13 residues in the CDR3. Here the CDR3 DNA reads TGTGCCAGCAGTTTATCCAGGGGAGGTGAGCAGTTCTTC. This gives the protein CASSLSRGGEQFF.

This clone was seen a few times. The V gene is TRBV5-1, the J gene TRBJ2-3, with no clear D. V lost 1 base to trimming and J lost 4 bases, with 7 bases between them. The CDR3 consists of 13 residues. Looked up from germline, CDR1 is SGHRS and CDR2 is YFSETQ. The CDR3 sequence is CASSLILSDTQYF. CDR3 DNA sequence: TGCGCCAGCAGCTTGATTCTCTCAGATACGCAGTATTTT.

The chain uses TRBV11-2 and TRBJ2-7; 8 bases map to TRBD1. CDR3 length equals 15 residues. The germline CDR1 and CDR2 sequences are SGHAT and FQNNGV. The V gene end was trimmed by 5 bases and the J gene end by 4 bases; junction bases not matched to a gene: 10. The DNA of the CDR3 is TGTGCCAGCAGCGCCCTAGGGACAGGACCGTACGAGCAGTACTTC. This translates into CASSALGTGPYEQYF.

The chain combines TRBV6-5 with TRBJ2-5; D gene unclear. Trimming shortened V by 0 bases and J by 3 bases, and 8 bases separated the two germline ends. The CDR3 extends over 14 amino acids. In germline, CDR1 is MNHEY, CDR2 SVGAGI. In DNA form, the CDR3 reads TGTGCCAGCAGTTACTCCGGCAGTAAAGAGACCCAGTACTTC. Its protein product is CASSYSGSKETQYF.

This clone has more than one count but fewer than ten. The chain recombines TRBV9 with TRBJ2-1; 8 nucleotides align to TRBD2. CDR1 and CDR2 from the germline V gene are SGDLS and YYNGEE. After removal of 1 base from V and 8 bases from J, the junction contained 11 bases not matched to a gene. The CDR3 has 16 residues. CDR3 sequence: CASSVPSSGLADEQFF. In DNA, the CDR3 is TGTGCCAGCAGCGTACCCTCCTCCGGACTAGCAGATGAGCAGTTCTTC.

The chain joins TRBV28 to TRBJ1-5, with a weak D call TRBD1 (5 bases). Per germline, CDR1 MDHEN and CDR2 SYDVKM. V lost 6 bases to trimming and J lost 5 bases, with 17 bases between them. The CDR3 spans 15 residues. The CDR3, as DNA: TGTGCCAGCAGCCTCGTGGGGGGAGGAGATCAGCCCCAGCATTTT. This translates into CASSLVGGGDQPQHF. Based on the CDR3 plus reference TRBV28 and TRBJ1-5, the full variable domain is DVKVTQSSRYLVKRTGEKVFLECVQDMDHENMFWYRQDPGLGLRLIYFSYDVKMKEKGDIPEGYSVSREKKERFSLILESASTNQTSMYLCASSLVGGGDQPQHFGDGTRLSIL.

This clone showed up just a few times. The V gene is TRBV28, the J gene TRBJ2-7; 8 bases line up with TRBD2. V gave up 5 bases and J gave up 2 bases; unmatched junction bases: 8. The germline V gene encodes CDR1 MDHEN and CDR2 SYDVKM. This CDR3 is built from 15 residues. In DNA, the CDR3 is TGTGCCAGCAGTGATCTAGCGGGTAAGGCCTACGAGCAGTACTTC. Its translation is CASSDLAGKAYEQYF.

This clone has more than one count but fewer than ten. The sample contains more than one DNA sequence encoding this CDR3. The V gene is TRBV10-3, the J gene TRBJ2-1; 7 bases agree with TRBD2. The germline V gene encodes CDR1 ENHRY and CDR2 SYGVKD. This CDR3 contains 15 residues. V shed 5 bases and J 0 bases; nucleotides not matched to a gene: 4. CDR3 region: CAISSSGSSYNEQFF. CDR3 in DNA: TGTGCCATCAGTTCTAGCGGTAGCTCCTACAATGAGCAGTTCTTC.

J is TRBJ2-1 and V is TRBV2; possible D gene TRBD1, 5 bases. This CDR3 region has 18 residues. Germline V CDR1 and CDR2: SNHLY, FYNNEI. V dropped 6 bases and J dropped 4 bases, with 25 bases sitting between them. In DNA, the CDR3 is TGTGCCAGCAGCGCCACAGGAACCCCCCGTGGGGCATACAATGAGCAGTTCTTC. Protein product: CASSATGTPRGAYNEQFF.

The chain employs TRBV7-9 and TRBJ1-1, with D possibly TRBD1 on 6 matching bases. The CDR3 sequence is 14 residues long. Trimming left V 5 bases short and J 4 bases short, with 14 bases between. CDR1 is SEHNR and CDR2 is FQNEAQ in the germline V gene (reference sequence). DNA of the CDR3: TGTGCCAGCAGCCACCGGACAGTCGGCACTGAAGCTTTCTTT. It translates to CASSHRTVGTEAFF.

The CDR3 DNA sequence: TGTGCCAGCAGACTAGCATCCTACGAGCAGTACTTC. It yields the protein CASRLASYEQYF. The chain employs TRBV2 and TRBJ2-5; possible D gene TRBD2, 6 bases. The tail of the sequence fits TRBJ2-7 better, so the J call may be wrong. CDR1 is SNHLY and CDR2 is FYNNEI in the germline V gene. CDR3 size: 12 residues.

The CDR3: CATSRGENTGELFF. The CDR3 nucleotides read TGTGCCACCAGCAGAGGGGAGAACACCGGGGAGCTGTTTTTT. J is TRBJ2-2 and V is TRBV15; no firm D call. This CDR3 spans 14 amino acids. Germline V gives CDR1 LNHNV, CDR2 YYDKDF (reference sequence). The V end lost 1 base, the J end lost 1 base, and 4 bases lay between the germline ends.

This clone was seen a few times. The V gene is TRBV5-1, the J gene TRBJ1-5; the match to TRBD1 covers 8 bases. The CDR3 has 15 amino acids. The trim removed 4 bases at V and 6 bases at J, leaving 9 bases unmatched. CDR1 SGHRS and CDR2 YFSETQ come from the germline V gene. The CDR3 bases are TGCGCCAGCAGCCCCGGGACAGGAGTCGGTCAGCCCCAGCATTTT. Its translation is CASSPGTGVGQPQHF.

The J gene is TRBJ1-5, the V gene TRBV19; 7 nucleotides line up with TRBD1. Germline assignment: CDR1 LNHDA and CDR2 SQIVND (reference sequence). The length of the CDR3 is 13 residues. With V trimmed by 7 bases and J by 1 base, 1 base remained unmatched. The CDR3 reads CASNRGSNQPQHF. The CDR3 DNA reads TGTGCCAGTAACAGGGGCAGCAATCAGCCCCAGCATTTT.

J is TRBJ2-2 and V is TRBV7-6; 7 bases are shared with TRBD1. Losses at the gene ends were 1 base for V and 5 bases for J; bases not matched to a gene: 7. The CDR3 covers 16 residues. In germline, CDR1 is SGHVS, CDR2 FNYEAQ. The CDR3 loop is CASSLVAGGITGELFF. For the CDR3, the DNA is TGTGCCAGCAGCTTAGTAGCAGGGGGTATTACCGGGGAGCTGTTTTTT. Drawing the rest from reference TRBV7-6 and TRBJ2-2, the complete variable domain is GAGVSQSPRYKVTKRGQDVALRCDPISGHVSLYWYRQALGQGPEFLTYFNYEAQQDKSGLPNDRFSAERPEGSISTLTIQRTEQRDSAMYRCASSLVAGGITGELFFGEGSRLTVL.